The present T cell receptor beta chain was sequenced within a study of regulatory T cells in long-lasting Graves disease. This clonotype was counted only a few times. Its antigen is not known. Germline CDR1 is SEHNR and CDR2 is FQNEAQ (reference sequence). The CDR3 has 14 residues. Germline trimming cut 5 bases from V and 2 bases from J; bases unmatched to any gene: 4. Investigators prepared the TCR beta libraries by applying iRepertoire HTBI primers and Arm-PCR of CDR3 regions. MiXCR, applied by TCRdb to the multiplex PCR reads, yields one record per CDR3 protein. The data contain approximately 690,000 distinct CDR3 sequences, around 30% of them singletons. Specified time point: persistent/refractory GD, antithyroid drugs over 5 years with positive TRAb. Researchers made the TCR library from RNA that was extracted from PBMCs. Broader study findings: Owing to a sample size that was small, accuracy may have been reduced. Favoring TRBV28, TRBJ1-2 and TRBJ2-5 was a feature seen in persistent disease.

The source material was peripheral blood mononuclear cells (PBMCs), sampled when the disease was refractory, from a patient treated with antithyroid drugs. The sequence was collected from a female donor with Graves disease. The chain recombines TRBV7-9 with TRBJ1-2, with 8 bases matching TRBD1. CDR3 loop: CASSRYRGNYGYTF. Here the CDR3 DNA reads TGTGCCAGCAGCCGCTACAGGGGGAACTATGGCTACACCTTC.